The source of this T cell receptor beta chain is a study of human T cells and chemical hapten exposure. Regarding the study as a whole: With DPC sensitization, TCRs exceeding 1 in 1000 frequency showed no change. Expanded TCRs showed more large CDR3 clusters than pre-sensitization or healthy control sets.

Time point defined: pre-sensitization, week 0. Treatment indicated: therapeutic diphenylcyclopropenone sensitization with weekly scalp DPC. Germline loops: CDR1 MNHEY, CDR2 SVGAGI. Trimming cost V 6 bases and J 1 base, with 18 bases left between them. This CDR3 is built from 16 residues. In the original analysis: The number of TCRs in each sample had a median of about 95,000 and spanned about 23,224 to 690,600. Each CDR3 protein gets one entry after TCRdb re-called the RACE reads with MiXCR. The V and J calls and clone size come from TCRdb's table, not from the authors' own analysis. Of approximately 370,000 distinct CDR3 sequences listed, around 5.5% are singletons. As concerns this clonotype: No antigen is known for it.

V usage is TRBV6-5 and J usage is TRBJ1-1; the D is unclear. Here the sequenced sample was whole blood, taken in connection with sensitization to the hapten diphenylcyclopropenone (DPC). The origin of this receptor is a woman aged 18-29 years with alopecia areata. Some clones in this sample may be carry-over from other donors' samples. For the CDR3, the DNA is TGTGCCAGCAGCACCGAAAACGACCTGGGGAACACTGAAGCTTTCTTT. It translates to CASSTENDLGNTEAFF.